Listed below are T cell receptor beta chains from one sample, sequenced in a study of T-cell memory formation after mild COVID-19. MiXCR was run by TCRdb on the 5' RACE reads, yielding one entry per CDR3 protein. The sample gives roughly 110,000 distinct CDR3 sequences, about 15% of which show up once; around 43% is in the top ten. The sequenced material came from PBMCs or a T cell subset sorted from them (not recorded which). Source of these receptors: a man aged 18 to 30 who had mild COVID-19 (a few samples of this study predate the infection). Cell type and time point are not known. Both conserved end residues are part of each CDR3. The order of the fields is J gene, clone size, V gene, D gene, CDR3 protein, CDR3 DNA. The D gene is left open where the match is weak. The size of a clone is reported for some rows only, either as once, few or many, or as a class for expanded clones.

TRBJ1-1 | few | TRBV10-2 | NA | CASSESGGQHTEAFF | TGCGCCAGCAGTGAGTCGGGGGGCCAACACACTGAAGCTTTCTTT
TRBJ1-2 | medium-sized | TRBV12-3/TRBV12-4 | NA | CASSSNGFGGYTF | TGTGCCAGCAGTTCCAATGGTTTCGGTGGCTACACCTTC
TRBJ2-3 | few | TRBV28 | NA | CASSPTSDTQYF | TGTGCCAGCAGCCCGACCTCGGATACGCAGTATTTT
TRBJ2-5 | few | TRBV10-3 | NA | CAIKGEGETQYF | TGTGCCATCAAGGGGGAGGGAGAGACCCAGTACTTC
TRBJ2-7 | many | TRBV6-5 | TRBD1 | CASSYQPPGQELDYEQYF | TGTGCCAGCAGTTACCAGCCCCCGGGACAGGAATTAGACTACGAGCAGTACTTC
TRBJ1-1 | few | TRBV12-3/TRBV12-4 | NA | CASRPSVGGNTEAFF | TGTGCCAGCAGGCCCTCGGTGGGAGGGAACACTGAAGCTTTCTTT
TRBJ1-2 | NA | TRBV9 | TRBD1 | CASSAWTGVDLYGYTF | TGTGCCAGCAGCGCTTGGACAGGCGTTGATCTCTATGGCTACACCTTC
TRBJ2-7 | few | TRBV2 | TRBD2 | CASSSGGGLASYEQYF | TGTGCCAGCAGCTCAGGGGGGGGACTAGCTTCTTACGAGCAGTACTTC
TRBJ2-3 | NA | TRBV12-3/TRBV12-4 | NA | CASSLMGDTQYF | TGTGCCAGCAGTTTAATGGGCGATACGCAGTATTTT
TRBJ2-1 | few | TRBV9 | TRBD2 | CASSGGTSGYNEQFF | TGTGCCAGCAGCGGCGGGACTAGCGGCTACAATGAGCAGTTCTTC
TRBJ1-2 | NA | TRBV12-3/TRBV12-4 | NA | CASSLMGGWGYTF | TGTGCCAGCAGTTTAATGGGGGGCTGGGGCTACACCTTC
TRBJ2-1 | few | TRBV12-5 | NA | CASGLVSYNEQFF | TGTGCTAGTGGTTTGGTATCTTACAATGAGCAGTTCTTC
TRBJ2-1 | many | TRBV7-2 | TRBD2 | CASSLTGGPYNEQFF | TGTGCCAGCAGCTTAACGGGGGGGCCCTACAATGAGCAGTTCTTC
TRBJ2-5 | NA | TRBV7-2 | NA | CASMTPFKETQYF | TGTGCCAGCATGACGCCGTTCAAAGAGACCCAGTACTTC
TRBJ2-5 | few | TRBV9 | NA | CASSVEGNQETQYF | TGTGCCAGCAGCGTAGAAGGTAACCAAGAGACCCAGTACTTC
TRBJ2-3 | NA | TRBV7-3 | TRBD2 | CASSDSGGFTDTQYF | TGTGCCAGCAGCGATAGCGGGGGATTCACAGATACGCAGTATTTT
TRBJ2-1 | NA | TRBV10-3 | NA | CAISESGPSAKGHEQFF | TGTGCCATCAGTGAGTCAGGGCCCTCCGCTAAGGGGCATGAGCAGTTCTTC
TRBJ2-2 | many | TRBV4-3 | NA | CASSQEPILDILGELFF | TGCGCCAGCAGCCAAGAACCCATACTTGATATCCTCGGGGAGCTGTTTTTT
TRBJ1-6 | NA | TRBV6-1 | NA | CASRWSYSPLHF | TGTGCCAGCAGATGGAGTTATTCACCCCTCCACTTT
TRBJ2-2 | few | TRBV7-6 | TRBD1 | CASSLDRGQDTGELFF | TGTGCCAGCAGCCTCGACAGGGGTCAAGACACCGGGGAGCTGTTTTTT
TRBJ1-2 | NA | TRBV7-9 | NA | CASSLGRTANYGYTF | TGTGCCAGCAGCCTGGGACGGACAGCTAACTATGGCTACACCTTC
TRBJ2-5 | NA | TRBV13 | TRBD2 | CASSSGTSGGGETQYF | TGTGCCAGCAGCTCCGGGACTAGCGGGGGGGGAGAGACCCAGTACTTC
TRBJ1-2 | NA | TRBV10-3 | TRBD1 | CAISELGQDGYGYTF | TGTGCCATCAGTGAACTAGGACAGGACGGCTATGGCTACACCTTC
TRBJ2-3 | NA | TRBV24-1 | NA | CATSGQDTDLSTDTQYF | TGTGCCACCAGTGGACAGGACACCGATCTTAGCACAGATACGCAGTATTTT
TRBJ1-2 | NA | TRBV27 | NA | CASSGGNYGYTF | TGTGCCAGCAGTGGGGGGAACTATGGCTACACCTTC
TRBJ2-2 | NA | TRBV27 | NA | CASSFDRDGPGELFF | TGTGCCAGCAGTTTTGATAGGGACGGGCCCGGGGAGCTGTTTTTT
TRBJ1-2 | NA | TRBV4-1 | NA | CASSQGALTGDGYTF | TGCGCCAGCAGCCAAGGGGCCTTGACAGGTGATGGCTACACCTTC
TRBJ1-2 | few | TRBV19 | NA | CASSIGSYRGYGYTF | TGTGCCAGTAGTATAGGTTCCTATCGAGGCTATGGCTACACCTTC
TRBJ1-4 | NA | TRBV4-1 | NA | CASSQQLVEKLFF | TGCGCCAGCAGCCAACAGCTGGTTGAAAAACTGTTTTTT
TRBJ2-7 | NA | TRBV7-8 | NA | CASSFRTDYEQYF | TGTGCCAGCAGCTTCCGTACCGACTACGAGCAGTACTTC
TRBJ1-2 | NA | TRBV4-1 | NA | CASSPNPLPNLNYGYTF | TGCGCCAGCAGCCCAAATCCCCTTCCTAACCTTAACTATGGCTACACCTTC
TRBJ1-1 | few | TRBV27 | NA | CASSLSMEVPWGAFF | TGTGCCAGCAGTTTATCGATGGAGGTTCCCTGGGGAGCTTTCTTT
TRBJ2-7 | few | TRBV7-8 | NA | CASSLLISAAGTYEQYF | TGTGCCAGCAGCTTACTAATTTCAGCTGCGGGGACCTACGAGCAGTACTTC
TRBJ1-5 | many | TRBV5-6 | NA | CASSLGVQPQHF | TGTGCCAGCAGCTTGGGGGTTCAGCCCCAGCATTTT
TRBJ1-6 | few | TRBV28 | TRBD1 | CASSRAWDRGSPLHF | TGTGCCAGCTCCCGAGCCTGGGACAGGGGGTCACCCCTCCACTTT